This TCR beta chain was recovered during a study of cytomegalovirus exposure and HLA in healthy donors. Findings of the study overall: There were about 160 TCR beta chains listed as cytomegalovirus-associated. Donors were assumed by presence/absence analyses to have roughly uniform sequencing depth.

Donors sampled were nominally healthy, though unrecorded immune exposures were likely. Comment on this clone: Its antigen is as yet unknown.

Use of 60 Vbeta and 13 Jbeta primers characterized the PCR. The method was immunoSEQ multiplex PCR; TCRdb's version includes in-frame clones alone and lacks a portion of them. This sample's table reports some 76,000 clones. This CDR3 has 16 amino acids. Germline lookup yields CDR1 MNHNS and CDR2 SASEGT. V shed 6 bases and J shed 2 bases, with 14 bases lying between them. This clonotype was obtained from a middle-aged man in good health and CMV-seronegative. Sequenced: PBMCs. The gene calls are TRBV6-1 and TRBJ1-6; D call uncertain. This CDR3 reads CASRESFHTYNSPLHF. The CDR3 nucleotides are TGTGCCAGCAGGGAAAGCTTCCATACCTATAATTCACCCCTCCACTTT.